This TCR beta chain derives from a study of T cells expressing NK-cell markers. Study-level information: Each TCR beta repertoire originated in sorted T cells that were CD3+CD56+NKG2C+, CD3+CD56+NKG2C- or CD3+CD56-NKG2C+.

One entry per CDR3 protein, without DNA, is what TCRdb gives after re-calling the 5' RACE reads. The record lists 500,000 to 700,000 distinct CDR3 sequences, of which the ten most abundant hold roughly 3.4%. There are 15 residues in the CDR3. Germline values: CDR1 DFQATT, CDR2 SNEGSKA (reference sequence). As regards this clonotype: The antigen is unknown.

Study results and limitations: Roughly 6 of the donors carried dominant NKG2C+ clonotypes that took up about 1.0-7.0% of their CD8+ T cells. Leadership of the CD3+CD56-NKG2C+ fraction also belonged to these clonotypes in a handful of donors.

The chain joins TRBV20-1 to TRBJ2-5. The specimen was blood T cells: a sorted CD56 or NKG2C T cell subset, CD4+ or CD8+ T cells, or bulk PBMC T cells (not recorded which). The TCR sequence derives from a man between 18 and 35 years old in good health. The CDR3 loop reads CSARWTSDVRETQYF.